One and the same sample provided the 15 T cell receptor beta chains below, sequenced in a study of OX40 agonist ivuxolimab in advanced cancers. Using immunoSEQ multiplex PCR, the repertoire was profiled, and TCRdb retains in-frame clones only, with some absent. Altogether some 86,000 clones are present, roughly 84% being singletons, with the ten largest covering 6.5%. Sequenced material: CD4+ or CD8+ T cells sorted from blood, taken in a trial of the OX40 agonist ivuxolimab. These receptors came from an adult with an advanced solid tumor such as melanoma, head and neck, liver or kidney cancer.

The chain links TRBV11-3 to TRBJ1-1; 8 nucleotides agree with TRBD1. The CDR3 is 14 residues long. Germline values: CDR1 SGHNT, CDR2 YENEEA. The trim removed 1 base at V and 6 bases at J, leaving 4 bases unmatched. Here the CDR3 DNA reads TGTGCCAGCAGCTTAGCCACAGGGGGGGCTGAAGCTTTCTTT. This codes for CASSLATGGAEAFF.

This clone showed up just once. The chain uses TRBV7-8 and TRBJ2-7; no clear D gene. The CDR3 length is 14 residues. The germline V gene encodes CDR1 SGHVS and CDR2 FQNEAQ. V was shortened by 4 bases and J by 3 bases, with 13 bases between the two germline ends. CDR3 coding DNA: TGTGCCAGCAGCTCCGGATCGAGCCTCTACGAGCAGTACTTC. It yields the protein CASSSGSSLYEQYF.

The rearrangement uses TRBV15 and TRBJ2-3, with 7 bases aligning to TRBD1. The CDR3 is 15 residues long. Germline assignment: CDR1 LNHNV and CDR2 YYDKDF (reference sequence). V lost 0 bases and J lost 4; bases outside the gene matches: 4. The CDR3 is CATSRDRQGSDTQYF. For the CDR3, the DNA is TGTGCCACCAGCAGAGACCGACAGGGATCAGATACGCAGTATTTT.

The chain uses TRBV18 and TRBJ1-1; 12 bases map to TRBD1. V trimming: 6 bases; J trimming: 3 bases; junction bases outside the gene matches: 5. CDR1 is KGHSH and CDR2 is LQKENI in the germline V gene. The CDR3 contains 15 residues. CDR3 in amino acids: CASSGTGGLYTEAFF. The DNA for the CDR3 is TGTGCCAGCTCTGGGACAGGGGGCCTGTACACTGAAGCTTTCTTT.

This chain links TRBV6-5 with TRBJ1-6, with 7 bases lining up with TRBD1. The CDR3 loop spans 14 amino acids. V trimming: 7 bases; J trimming: 9 bases; junction bases outside the gene matches: 9. In germline, CDR1 is MNHEY, CDR2 SVGAGI. CDR3 amino acids: CASKPQGDLSPLHF. CDR3 DNA: TGTGCCAGCAAACCGCAGGGGGACCTTTCACCCCTCCACTTT.

J is TRBJ2-7 and V is TRBV30; D gene unclear. The CDR3 length is 10 residues. The V gene lost 3 bases and the J gene lost 7 bases, with 7 bases spanning the gap. Germline CDR1 reads GTSNPN; CDR2 reads SVGIG (reference sequence). CDR3 residues: CAWRGKEQYF. CDR3 DNA: TGTGCCTGGAGGGGGAAGGAGCAGTACTTC.

The rearrangement links TRBV30 to TRBJ2-2; D unclear. This CDR3 is 12 amino acids long. Germline lookup yields CDR1 GTSNPN and CDR2 SVGIG (reference sequence). V lost 3 bases and J lost 6, with 8 bases in between. CDR3 bases: TGTGCCTGGAGCTCCGCGTCCGGGGAGCTGTTTTTT. This codes for CAWSSASGELFF.

This chain links TRBV9 with TRBJ1-2; D remains unclear. Germline CDR1 SGDLS, CDR2 YYNGEE. V lost 4 bases and J lost 4, with 11 bases in between. The CDR3 totals 13 residues. The CDR3 DNA reads TGTGCCAGCAGCCCAACGGTCGGCTATGGCTACACCTTC. Translating gives CASSPTVGYGYTF.

This chain connects TRBV11-2 to TRBJ1-1, with 7 nucleotides matching TRBD1. V lost 3 bases and J lost 2; bases outside the gene matches: 9. The CDR3 covers 16 residues. Germline lookup yields CDR1 SGHAT and CDR2 FQNNGV. The CDR3 spells CASSLYIGQANTEAFF. The CDR3 DNA is TGTGCCAGCAGCTTGTACATTGGACAGGCCAACACTGAAGCTTTCTTT.

In the case of this clone: This sample includes further DNA sequences coding for the same CDR3. Written as DNA, the CDR3 is TGTGCCAGCAGTTACAGGGGCTCTGGGGCCAACGTCCTGACTTTC. It specifies CASSYRGSGANVLTF. V is TRBV6-5 and J is TRBJ2-6, with a tentative D call TRBD1 (5 bases). The CDR3 consists of 15 residues. Trimming removed 2 bases from V and 0 bases from J, with 5 bases in between. Germline CDR1 reads MNHEY; CDR2 reads SVGAGI.

This chain links TRBV30 with TRBJ2-5; TRBD1 is a possible D gene (7 bases). Trimming removed 3 bases from V and 3 bases from J, with 20 bases in between. The CDR3 has 16 residues. Germline CDR1 reads GTSNPN; CDR2 reads SVGIG (reference sequence). The CDR3 protein is CAWRGGLGSGKETQYF. The CDR3 nucleotides read TGTGCCTGGAGAGGGGGCCTCGGTAGCGGAAAAGAGACCCAGTACTTC.

V is TRBV7-2 and J is TRBJ2-3; a possible D gene is TRBD2 (6 bases). CDR3 length equals 14 residues. Germline values: CDR1 SGHTA, CDR2 FQGNSA. Deletions cut 3 bases from V and 2 bases from J, with 9 bases between. The CDR3 sequence: CASSLSRDTDTQYF. The CDR3 DNA reads TGTGCCAGCAGCTTGTCGCGGGACACAGATACGCAGTATTTT.

V usage is TRBV6-1 and J usage is TRBJ1-5, with D hard to call. V was clipped by 11 bases and J by 0 bases, with 11 bases between them. The germline V gene encodes CDR1 MNHNS and CDR2 SASEGT. CDR3 size: 13 residues. CDR3: CAATTYSNQPQHF. In DNA form, the CDR3 reads TGTGCCGCGACGACCTATAGCAATCAGCCCCAGCATTTT.

The gene calls are TRBV19 and TRBJ2-7; D gene uncertain. V lost 3 bases to trimming and J lost 4 bases, with 13 bases between them. Germline CDR1 LNHDA, CDR2 SQIVND (reference sequence). The length of the CDR3 is 14 residues. The CDR3 DNA follows: TGTGCCAGTAGTATGAGGCCAGGTGGTTACGAGCAGTACTTC. It yields the protein CASSMRPGGYEQYF.

The chain links TRBV15 to TRBJ2-2; 12 bases align to TRBD1. The CDR3 extends over 18 amino acids. Germline CDR1 is LNHNV and CDR2 is YYDKDF (reference sequence). V shed 7 bases, J shed 1 base, and the junction held 10 bases outside the gene matches. The CDR3 is CATTVGQGASWNTGELFF. The CDR3 DNA follows: TGTGCCACCACCGTGGGACAGGGGGCGTCTTGGAACACCGGGGAGCTGTTTTTT.